These 17 T cell receptor beta chains were all obtained from the same sample, sequenced in a study of blood T cell repertoires in COVID-19. The table came from immunoSEQ multiplex PCR; TCRdb's copy has only in-frame clones and leaves some out. The sample consists of tens of thousands of clones, around 86% of them appearing once. The sample consisted of peripheral blood. The receptors were sampled from a man between 65 and 80 years old with active or convalescent COVID-19.

The gene calls are TRBV14 and TRBJ1-2; no reliable D call. Germline V gene sequence: CDR1 SGHDN, CDR2 FVKESK. This CDR3 is built from 12 residues. V shed 0 bases and J shed 7 bases, with 6 bases lying between them. This chain's CDR3 is CASSQDFSGYTF. CDR3 sequence (DNA): TGTGCCAGCAGCCAAGACTTTAGTGGCTACACCTTC.

The chain has TRBV28 and TRBJ2-3; a possible D gene is TRBD2 (6 bases). The germline CDR1 and CDR2 sequences are MDHEN and SYDVKM. Trimming removed 6 bases from V and 5 bases from J, with 18 bases in between. The CDR3 covers 15 residues. In nucleotides, the CDR3 is TGTGCCAGCAGGGAGCCGGGAGCCTTACGAGATACGCAGTATTTT. This sequence encodes CASREPGALRDTQYF.

This clone occurred a few times. V and J are TRBV18 and TRBJ2-7, with no clear D. Trimming removed 2 bases from V and 3 bases from J, with 8 bases in between. Germline V CDR1 and CDR2: KGHSH, LQKENI. The CDR3 spans 13 residues. The CDR3 sequence is CASSPAGYYEQYF. As DNA, the CDR3 is TGTGCCAGCTCACCAGCAGGATACTACGAGCAGTACTTC.

V and J are TRBV7-8 and TRBJ1-2; D is uncertain. The germline V gene has CDR1 SGHVS and CDR2 FQNEAQ. The CDR3 is made up of 13 amino acids. Trimming removed 1 base at V and 4 bases at J, with 7 bases between. Here the CDR3 DNA reads TGTGCCAGCAGCTTAGGGGAGCGCTATGGCTACACCTTC. Protein: CASSLGERYGYTF.

The chain couples TRBV5-1 to TRBJ2-7, with TRBD1 matching 9 bases. In germline, CDR1 is SGHRS, CDR2 YFSETQ. This CDR3 is built from 19 residues. Trimming cost V 4 bases and J 4 bases; bases outside gene matches: 21. In nucleotides, the CDR3 is TGCGCCAGCAGCGGCCCGCACGGTCCGGGACAGGGTAATTTGTACGAGCAGTACTTC. Its translation is CASSGPHGPGQGNLYEQYF.

This chain links TRBV7-3 with TRBJ1-6; D is ambiguous. CDR3 length: 16 residues. Germline V gene lookup returns CDR1 SGHTA and CDR2 FQGTGA. Trimming removed 5 bases at V and 4 bases at J, with 15 bases between. The DNA of the CDR3 is TGTGCCAGCAGCCCCGAGGGCAGACCATATAATTCACCCCTCCACTTT. This encodes CASSPEGRPYNSPLHF.

This rearrangement joins TRBV28 to TRBJ2-1, with D possibly being TRBD1 (5 bases). The CDR3 consists of 16 residues. The V and J ends lost 5 bases and 0 bases respectively, with 14 bases between them. Per germline, CDR1 MDHEN and CDR2 SYDVKM. CDR3 in amino acids: CASSGAGQSSYNEQFF. Written as DNA, the CDR3 is TGTGCCAGCAGTGGGGCAGGGCAGTCCTCCTACAATGAGCAGTTCTTC.

The rearrangement joins TRBV27 to TRBJ2-1, with 10 positions matching TRBD2. The CDR3 is 16 residues long. J gave up 0 bases and V 2 bases, and 1 base lay outside the gene matches. The germline gives CDR1 MNHEY, CDR2 SMNVEV (reference sequence). In nucleotides, the CDR3 is TGTGCCAGCAGTTTACTAGCGGGAGTCTCCTACAATGAGCAGTTCTTC. The encoded protein is CASSLLAGVSYNEQFF.

This clone was observed once. The chain couples TRBV28 to TRBJ1-5, with 9 bases aligning to TRBD1. Looked up from germline, CDR1 is MDHEN and CDR2 is SYDVKM. The CDR3 length is 15 residues. V trimming: 6 bases; J trimming: 1 base; junction bases outside the gene matches: 4. This CDR3 is CASSSGQGSNQPQHF. The CDR3 coding sequence is TGTGCCAGCAGCTCGGGACAGGGAAGCAATCAGCCCCAGCATTTT.

The genes are TRBV15 and TRBJ2-7; 10 bases map to TRBD1. Trimming at V came to 5 bases and at J to 4 bases, leaving 8 bases not matched to a gene. This CDR3 region has 15 residues. The germline V gene has CDR1 LNHNV and CDR2 YYDKDF (reference sequence). The CDR3 DNA sequence: TGTGCCACCAGCCCCCGTCGACAGGGGGCTTACGAGCAGTACTTC. The encoded protein is CATSPRRQGAYEQYF.

This clone has only one observation. The V gene is TRBV7-2, the J gene TRBJ1-3; D is undetermined. The CDR3 spans 13 residues. The germline V gene encodes CDR1 SGHTA and CDR2 FQGNSA. Trimming stripped 3 bases from V and 4 bases from J, with 7 bases between. CDR3 sequence: CASSFLQGNTIYF. The DNA for the CDR3 is TGTGCCAGCAGCTTCCTCCAGGGAAACACCATATATTTT. Full variable domain (outside the CDR3, taken from reference TRBV7-2 and TRBJ1-3): GAGVSQSPSNKVTEKGKDVELRCDPISGHTALYWYRQSLGQGLEFLIYFQGNSAPDKSGLPSDRFSAERTGGSVSTLTIQRTQQEDSAVYLCASSFLQGNTIYFGEGSWLTVV.

The CDR3 DNA reads as TGTGCCAGCAGCCGGTCTAACTATGGCTACACCTTC. Translation: CASSRSNYGYTF. V and J are TRBV28 and TRBJ1-2, with D unresolved. The CDR3 is 12 amino acids. V lost 6 bases, J lost 0 bases, and 5 bases lay in between. Germline V CDR1 and CDR2: MDHEN, SYDVKM.

This rearrangement joins TRBV15 to TRBJ1-3, with D tentatively TRBD1 (5 bases). V was pared by 8 bases and J by 0 bases, with 8 bases between. The CDR3 length is 13 residues. The V gene's germline CDR1 is LNHNV and CDR2 YYDKDF (reference sequence). This CDR3 reads CATGGGSGNTIYF. The CDR3 DNA reads as TGTGCCACCGGGGGAGGCTCTGGAAACACCATATATTTT.

This clone turned up a few times. This chain uses TRBV18 with TRBJ1-1, with 8 nucleotides matching TRBD1. V shed 2 bases, J shed 5 bases, and the junction held 4 bases outside the gene matches. In germline, CDR1 is KGHSH, CDR2 LQKENI. This CDR3 region has 14 residues. In nucleotides, the CDR3 is TGTGCCAGCTCACCAGGACAGGGAAGTACTGAAGCTTTCTTT. It translates to CASSPGQGSTEAFF.

The gene calls are TRBV5-1 and TRBJ2-1, with D perhaps matching TRBD1 (6 bases). This CDR3 comprises 13 residues. Germline-derived CDR1 and CDR2 are SGHRS and YFSETQ. V gave up 2 bases and J gave up 5 bases, with 8 bases separating them. The DNA of the CDR3 is TGCGCCAGCAGCTTTACAGGGAACAATGAGCAGTTCTTC. It yields the protein CASSFTGNNEQFF.

The V and J genes are TRBV7-3 and TRBJ2-3, with D possibly TRBD2 on 6 matching bases. V lost 4 bases and J 4 bases, leaving 18 bases between the germline ends. The CDR3 totals 16 residues. Germline assignment: CDR1 SGHTA and CDR2 FQGTGA. The chain's CDR3 is CASSSNTGTFPDTQYF. DNA for the CDR3: TGTGCCAGCAGCTCCAATACCGGGACTTTCCCAGATACGCAGTATTTT.

This chain links TRBV5-6 with TRBJ2-2; D gene unclear. Trimming took off 4 bases at V and 5 bases at J, with 6 bases between the two ends. Germline CDR1 is SGHDT and CDR2 is YYEEEE. The CDR3 covers 12 residues. The CDR3 loop reads CASSLPTGELFF. The CDR3 nucleotides are TGTGCCAGCAGCCTACCAACCGGGGAGCTGTTTTTT.